This T cell receptor (beta chain) was captured by sequencing in a study of cytomegalovirus exposure and HLA in healthy donors. Notes on the study in general: Trimming of TCR beta V- and J-genes showed a link, identified in a later analysis, to a missense DCLRE1C variant. In an earlier analysis, productive rearrangement rates for most beta V segments clustered near 87% or 30%.

On this clone itself: Its antigen remains unknown.

PCR used 60 Vbeta primers and 13 Jbeta primers. The method was immunoSEQ multiplex PCR; TCRdb's version includes in-frame clones alone and lacks a portion of them. In total, the table holds around 130,000 clones. This receptor was identified in a woman aged 40-49 years in good health and CMV-seronegative. The specimen sequenced was PBMCs.

CDR3 residues: CASSERTGSNYGYTF. The CDR3 nucleotides read TGTGCCAGCTCAGAGAGGACAGGGTCTAACTATGGCTACACCTTC. The chain links TRBV18 to TRBJ1-2; 8 nucleotides match TRBD1. V dropped 5 bases and J dropped 0; count of bases not matched to a gene: 5. This CDR3 has 15 amino acids. Looked up from germline, CDR1 is KGHSH and CDR2 is LQKENI. The whole variable domain, remainder taken from reference TRBV18 and TRBJ1-2, is NAGVMQNPRHLVRRRGQEARLRCSPMKGHSHVYWYRQLPEEGLKFMVYLQKENIIDESGMPKERFSAEFPKEGPSILRIQQVVRGDSAAYFCASSERTGSNYGYTFGSGTRLTVV.